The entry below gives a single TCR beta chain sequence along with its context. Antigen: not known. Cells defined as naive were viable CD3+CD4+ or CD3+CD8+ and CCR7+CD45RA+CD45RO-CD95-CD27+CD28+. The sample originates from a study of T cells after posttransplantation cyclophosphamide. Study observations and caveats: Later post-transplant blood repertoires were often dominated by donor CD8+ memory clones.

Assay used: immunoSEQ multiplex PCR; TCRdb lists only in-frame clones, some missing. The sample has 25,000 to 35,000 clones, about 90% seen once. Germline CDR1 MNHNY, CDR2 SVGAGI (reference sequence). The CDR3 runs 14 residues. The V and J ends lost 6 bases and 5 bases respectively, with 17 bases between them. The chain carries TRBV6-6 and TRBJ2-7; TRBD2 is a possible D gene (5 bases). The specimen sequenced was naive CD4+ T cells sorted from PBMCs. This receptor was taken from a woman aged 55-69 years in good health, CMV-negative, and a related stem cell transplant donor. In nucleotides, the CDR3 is TGTGCCAGCAGGGCCGGAGGCGAAGGCAACGAGCAGTACTTC. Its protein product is CASRAGGEGNEQYF.